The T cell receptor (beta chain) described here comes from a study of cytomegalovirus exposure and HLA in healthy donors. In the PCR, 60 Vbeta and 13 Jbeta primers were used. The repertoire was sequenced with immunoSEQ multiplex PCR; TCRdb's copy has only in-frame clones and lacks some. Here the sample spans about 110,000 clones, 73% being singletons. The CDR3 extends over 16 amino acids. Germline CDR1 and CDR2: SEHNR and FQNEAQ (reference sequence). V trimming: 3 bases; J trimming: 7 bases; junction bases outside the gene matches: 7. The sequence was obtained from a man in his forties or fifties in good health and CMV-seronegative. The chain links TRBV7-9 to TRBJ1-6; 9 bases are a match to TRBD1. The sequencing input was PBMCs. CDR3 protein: CASSFAFGQGNSPLHF. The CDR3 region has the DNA TGTGCCAGCAGCTTCGCTTTTGGACAGGGGAATTCACCCCTCCACTTT.